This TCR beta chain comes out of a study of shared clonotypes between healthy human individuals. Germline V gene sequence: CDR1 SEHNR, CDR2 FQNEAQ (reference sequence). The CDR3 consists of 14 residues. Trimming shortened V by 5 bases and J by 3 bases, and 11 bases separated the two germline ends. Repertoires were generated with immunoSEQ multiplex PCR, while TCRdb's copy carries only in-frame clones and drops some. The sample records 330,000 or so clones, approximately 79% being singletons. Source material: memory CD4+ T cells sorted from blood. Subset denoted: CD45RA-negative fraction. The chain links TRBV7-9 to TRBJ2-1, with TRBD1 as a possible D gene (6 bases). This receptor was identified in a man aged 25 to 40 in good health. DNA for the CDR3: TGTGCCAGCAGCCATGGACAGATCTACAATGAGCAGTTCTTC. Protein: CASSHGQIYNEQFF.